Each of the 31 T cell receptor beta chains below was sequenced from the same sample in a study of identical twins. TCRdb re-called the 5' RACE reads through MiXCR, storing one row per CDR3 protein. The repertoire holds 1,800,000 or so distinct CDR3 sequences, less than 35% seen once, with approximately 0.25% in the top ten. Sequenced: cord blood. The receptor source for this set is a newborn girl in good health.

This clonotype has more than one count but fewer than ten. This sequence joins TRBV7-8 and TRBJ2-7; 16 positions agree with TRBD2. The CDR3 runs to 17 residues. The V and J ends lost 3 bases and 10 bases, in that order; junction bases with no gene match: 12. Germline CDR1 and CDR2: SGHVS and FQNEAQ. The CDR3 nucleotides read TGTGCCAGCAGCTTCCCGGGACTAGCGGGGGGGCGACATCTCCAGTACTTC. Translation gives CASSFPGLAGGRHLQYF.

The chain is built from TRBV21-1 and TRBJ1-2; the table's D gene call, TRBD1, was not cross checked with the DNA. TRBV21-1 is termed a pseudogene. The CDR3 sequence is 16 residues long. CDR3 DNA sequence: TGTGCCAGCAGTCTCGACAGGGGGCTCCTTAACTATGGCTACACCTTC. This sequence encodes CASSLDRGLLNYGYTF.

The rearrangement links TRBV6-4 to TRBJ1-4; D gene ambiguous. CDR3 size: 15 residues. Germline CDR1 reads MRHNA; CDR2 reads SNTAGT. Trimming pared 0 bases from V and 6 bases from J, leaving 11 bases between. CDR3 residues: CASSDSWGGHEKLFF. CDR3 DNA sequence: TGTGCCAGCAGTGACTCGTGGGGAGGACATGAAAAACTGTTTTTT.

This clonotype was observed a handful of times. The chain carries TRBV6-1 and TRBJ2-5, with a tentative D call TRBD2 (5 bases). Trimming removed 6 bases from V and 1 base from J, with 6 bases in between. CDR1 is MNHNS and CDR2 is SASEGT in the germline V gene. The CDR3 is 12 amino acids. The CDR3 loop is CASRTIQETQYF. CDR3 nucleotides: TGTGCCAGCAGGACTATCCAAGAGACCCAGTACTTC.

The rearrangement uses TRBV2 and TRBJ1-1; 7 bases line up with TRBD1. Per germline, CDR1 SNHLY and CDR2 FYNNEI. Trimming removed 3 bases from V and 5 bases from J; junction bases left unmatched: 6. The CDR3 is made up of 14 amino acids. The CDR3 protein is CASSEQDRYTEAFF. The CDR3 DNA reads TGTGCCAGCAGTGAGCAGGACAGGTATACTGAAGCTTTCTTT. Filled out from reference TRBV2 and TRBJ1-1, the complete variable domain reads EPEVTQTPSHQVTQMGQEVILRCVPISNHLYFYWYRQILGQKVEFLVSFYNNEISEKSEIFDDQFSVERPDGSNFTLKIRSTKLEDSAMYFCASSEQDRYTEAFFGQGTRLTVV.

This chain uses TRBV9 with TRBJ2-3, with D possibly being TRBD1 (6 bases). CDR1 and CDR2 (germline): SGDLS, YYNGEE. Trimming stripped 3 bases from V and 1 base from J, with 15 bases between. The CDR3 length is 16 residues. CDR3 in amino acids: CASSATGLHGTDTQYF. Written as DNA, the CDR3 is TGTGCCAGCAGCGCCACAGGGCTCCATGGCACAGATACGCAGTATTTT. The whole variable domain, remainder taken from reference TRBV9 and TRBJ2-3, is DSGVTQTPKHLITATGQRVTLRCSPRSGDLSVYWYQQSLDQGLQFLIQYYNGEERAKGNILERFSAQQFPDLHSELNLSSLELGDSALYFCASSATGLHGTDTQYFGPGTRLTVL.

Concerning this clonotype: Since a much larger clone is just one base distant, this may be a read error. This chain connects TRBV12-3 or TRBV12-4 to TRBJ2-1; 12 bases agree with TRBD2. The length of the CDR3 is 15 residues. The CDR3 loop reads CASSQGLAGTNGQFF. CDR3 sequence (DNA): TGTGCCAGCAGTCAAGGACTAGCGGGAACCAATGGGCAGTTCTTC.

The rearrangement links TRBV11-2 to TRBJ2-7; 7 nucleotides match TRBD2. This CDR3 is built from 14 residues. The V segment lost 4 bases and the J segment 5 bases; nucleotides outside the gene matches: 8. Germline V gives CDR1 SGHAT, CDR2 FQNNGV. In DNA form, the CDR3 reads TGTGCCAGCAGCTGGGGGAGGGTGGCCCACGAGCAGTACTTC. Translation: CASSWGRVAHEQYF.

The chain is built from TRBV20-1 and TRBJ1-2; D unresolved. V shed 1 base and J shed 3 bases, with 9 bases lying between them. Germline CDR1 reads DFQATT; CDR2 reads SNEGSKA (reference sequence). This CDR3 region has 13 residues. CDR3 region: CSARGRYDYGYTF. The CDR3 DNA follows: TGCAGTGCTAGAGGGAGGTACGACTATGGCTACACCTTC.

The chain carries TRBV6-1 and TRBJ2-3; D gene unclear. The germline CDR1 and CDR2 sequences are MNHNS and SASEGT. Trimming shortened V by 6 bases and J by 2 bases, and 12 bases separated the two germline ends. This CDR3 is 14 amino acids long. The CDR3, as DNA: TGTGCCAGCAGGCCGGGCAGACACACAGATACGCAGTATTTT. Translating gives CASRPGRHTDTQYF.

This clonotype was seen repeatedly, ten times or more. At one of its ends the junction is not consistent with the germline gene, which may arise from a read error. The rearrangement uses TRBV5-1 and TRBJ2-3; no firm D call. The CDR3 is 13 amino acids. Germline values: CDR1 SGHRS, CDR2 YFSETQ. The CDR3 region is CASSLASTDTQYF. CDR3 DNA: TGTGCCAGCAGCTTAGCTAGCACAGATACGCAGTATTTT.

CDR3 DNA: TGTGCCAGCAGTTGGCGACAGGTCATCTCCTATAATTCACCCCTCCACTTT. Protein sequence: CASSWRQVISYNSPLHF. This chain joins TRBV28 and TRBJ1-6, with a weak D call TRBD1 (6 bases). CDR3 length: 17 residues. The V end was cut by 4 bases, the J end by 0 bases, with 13 bases between. Germline CDR1 is MDHEN and CDR2 is SYDVKM.

The V call is TRBV4-2, the J call TRBJ1-1; D possibly corresponds to TRBD1 (6 bases). The CDR3 spans 15 residues. Germline CDR1 is LGHNA and CDR2 is YNFKEQ. V lost 0 bases and J lost 1, with 9 bases in between. As DNA, the CDR3 is TGTGCCAGCAGCCAAGAAACACAGGGGAACACTGAAGCTTTCTTT. It yields the protein CASSQETQGNTEAFF.

The chain uses TRBV5-1 and TRBJ2-5; tentative D call: TRBD2 (6 bases). The CDR3 has 13 residues. Germline lookup yields CDR1 SGHRS and CDR2 YFSETQ. Trimming took off 5 bases at V and 5 bases at J, with 13 bases between the two ends. As DNA, the CDR3 is TGCGCCAGCAGGGGCAGCGGGCGCGAGACCCAGTACTTC. It is translated as CASRGSGRETQYF.

The V call is TRBV3-1, the J call TRBJ2-7; no clear D. Trimming took 1 base from V and 6 from J, leaving 13 bases between them. The CDR3 spans 14 residues. Germline-derived CDR1 and CDR2 are LGHDT and YNNKEL (reference sequence). The CDR3 region is CASSQGLPEGEQYF. The CDR3 DNA follows: TGTGCCAGCAGCCAAGGGCTTCCGGAAGGCGAGCAGTACTTC.

The chain couples TRBV5-5 to TRBJ2-3; 9 bases agree with TRBD1. This CDR3 contains 17 residues. The germline gives CDR1 SGHKS, CDR2 YYEKEE (reference sequence). The V and J ends lost 2 bases and 5 bases, in that order; junction bases with no gene match: 12. The CDR3 protein is CASSLMAGTGNRDTQYF. The CDR3 region has the DNA TGTGCCAGCAGCTTAATGGCCGGGACAGGGAACAGAGATACGCAGTATTTT.

This chain links TRBV10-1 with TRBJ2-5; D gene ambiguous. CDR1 and CDR2 (germline): WNHNN, SYGVQD (reference sequence). The CDR3 is made up of 13 amino acids. V lost 2 bases to trimming and J lost 11 bases, with 15 bases between them. The chain's CDR3 is CASSEGPQDEQYF. CDR3 bases: TGCGCCAGCAGTGAGGGACCTCAGGATGAGCAGTACTTC.

This clonotype has more than one count but fewer than ten. The CDR3 spells CASSEALADPSYEQYF. The CDR3 DNA is TGTGCCAGCAGTGAAGCGCTAGCGGACCCCTCCTACGAGCAGTACTTC. V and J are TRBV6-1 and TRBJ2-7, with 7 bases lining up with TRBD2. The germline V gene has CDR1 MNHNS and CDR2 SASEGT. This CDR3 comprises 16 residues. The junction had 5 bases not matched to a gene; V was cut back by 0 bases and J by 0 bases.

The chain carries TRBV4-2 and TRBJ2-4, with D uncertain. The DNA matches TRBJ2-5 better at its end, which makes the J call doubtful. The CDR3 is 15 residues long. Germline lookup yields CDR1 LGHNA and CDR2 YNFKEQ. CDR3 residues: CASSQDLASGETQYF. The CDR3 DNA reads as TGTGCCAGCAGCCAAGATCTTGCGTCTGGCGAGACCCAGTACTTC.

The rearrangement links TRBV28 to TRBJ1-5, with D perhaps matching TRBD1 (6 bases). This CDR3 spans 14 amino acids. Germline CDR1 and CDR2: MDHEN and SYDVKM. The V gene lost 11 bases and the J gene lost 0 bases, with 14 bases spanning the gap. CDR3 sequence: CAGGGGPSNQPQHF. CDR3 coding DNA: TGTGCCGGAGGGGGAGGGCCTAGCAATCAGCCCCAGCATTTT.

This clonotype appeared a few times. The chain couples TRBV11-2 to TRBJ1-1; TRBD1 is a possible D gene (5 bases). Trimming took 3 bases from V and 4 from J, leaving 15 bases between them. Germline V gene sequence: CDR1 SGHAT, CDR2 FQNNGV. CDR3 length: 15 amino acids. This CDR3 is CASSFARGRLTEAFF. The DNA for the CDR3 is TGTGCCAGCAGCTTCGCGAGGGGCAGGCTCACTGAAGCTTTCTTT. The full variable domain, with the rest looked up from reference TRBV11-2 and TRBJ1-1, is EAGVAQSPRYKIIEKRQSVAFWCNPISGHATLYWYQQILGQGPKLLIQFQNNGVVDDSQLPKDRFSAERLKGVDSTLKIQPAKLEDSAVYLCASSFARGRLTEAFFGQGTRLTVV.

The chain recombines TRBV28 with TRBJ2-1, with D possibly TRBD2 on 6 matching bases. Germline CDR1 and CDR2: MDHEN and SYDVKM. Trimming shortened V by 10 bases and J by 10 bases, and 23 bases separated the two germline ends. The CDR3 covers 14 residues. CDR3 region: CATLGAGRSYEQFF. CDR3 nucleotides: TGTGCCACCCTTGGCGCCGGGAGATCCTACGAGCAGTTCTTC. The variable domain in full, completed from reference TRBV28 and TRBJ2-1, reads DVKVTQSSRYLVKRTGEKVFLECVQDMDHENMFWYRQDPGLGLRLIYFSYDVKMKEKGDIPEGYSVSREKKERFSLILESASTNQTSMYLCATLGAGRSYEQFFGPGTRLTVL.

The table lists this clonotype with many counts. The rearrangement uses TRBV20-1 and TRBJ2-1, with 8 bases matching TRBD2. J lost 2 bases, V lost 0 bases, and 0 bases had no gene match. Germline V gene lookup returns CDR1 DFQATT and CDR2 SNEGSKA (reference sequence). The CDR3 has 14 residues. Here the CDR3 DNA reads TGCAGTGCTAGAGAAGCGGGGGCCTACAATGAGCAGTTCTTC. Protein: CSAREAGAYNEQFF.

J is TRBJ2-7 and V is TRBV29-1; tentatively, D is TRBD1 or TRBD2 (5 bases each). Germline CDR1 SQVTM, CDR2 ANQGSEA. The CDR3 sequence is 11 residues long. V gave up 7 bases and J gave up 6 bases, with 13 bases separating them. The CDR3 bases are TGCAGCGCCGGGACCGGGGCCGAGCAGTACTTC. Translation gives CSAGTGAEQYF.

The chain carries TRBV20-1 and TRBJ1-5; a possible D gene is TRBD1 (5 bases). The CDR3 contains 15 residues. Trimming shortened V by 2 bases and J by 2 bases, and 13 bases separated the two germline ends. The germline V gene encodes CDR1 DFQATT and CDR2 SNEGSKA (reference sequence). This CDR3 is CSARPLGDRNQPQHF. The CDR3 region has the DNA TGCAGTGCTAGACCACTGGGGGACCGCAATCAGCCCCAGCATTTT.

This clonotype appeared a few times. This chain joins TRBV25-1 and TRBJ2-6; a weak D match, TRBD1 (6 bases). V was cut by 0 bases and J by 3 bases, with 6 bases left in between. Germline V gene data show CDR1 as MGHDK and CDR2 as SYGVNS. The CDR3 spans 15 residues. CDR3 nucleotide sequence: TGTGCCAGCAGTGAATACAGGGGTGGGGCCAACGTCCTGACTTTC. Translating gives CASSEYRGGANVLTF.

This clonotype was seen a few times. The gene calls are TRBV21-1 and TRBJ2-7. TRBV21-1 is recorded as a pseudogene. The length of the CDR3 is 13 residues. For the CDR3, the DNA is TGTGCCAGCAGCAAAGTGCGACCCCTCGAGCAGTACTTC. It is translated as CASSKVRPLEQYF.

The chain employs TRBV4-1 and TRBJ2-1, with 7 bases fitting TRBD2. With the DNA end fitting TRBJ2-7 better, the J assignment may be wrong. The length of the CDR3 is 16 residues. From germline, CDR1 is MGHRA and CDR2 YSYEKL. For the CDR3, the DNA is TGCGCCAGCAGCCAAGTTATACTAGCGACCAGCGATGAGCAGTACTTC. Translation gives CASSQVILATSDEQYF.

This clonotype has just a few counts. V usage is TRBV6-5 and J usage is TRBJ2-2; 7 bases fit TRBD1. CDR1 MNHEY and CDR2 SVGAGI come from the germline V gene. The CDR3 has 16 residues. With V trimmed by 0 bases and J by 4 bases, 5 bases remained unmatched. The CDR3 loop reads CASSYSRGHATGELFF. The CDR3 DNA reads as TGTGCCAGCAGTTACTCGAGGGGGCACGCCACCGGGGAGCTGTTTTTT.

This chain connects TRBV25-1 to TRBJ1-1; D ambiguous. The CDR3 spans 14 residues. Trimming stripped 6 bases from V and 4 bases from J, with 15 bases between. Germline V gives CDR1 MGHDK, CDR2 SYGVNS. The CDR3 DNA reads TGTGCCAGCAGGGCCACACGGATGGCCACTGAAGCTTTCTTT. It codes for CASRATRMATEAFF.

CDR3: CASSEGPRGGDEQYF. Written as DNA, the CDR3 is TGTGCCAGCAGTGAGGGTCCGCGGGGGGGAGACGAGCAGTACTTC. The rearrangement links TRBV2 to TRBJ2-5, with 9 bases fitting TRBD2. TRBJ2-7 explains the end of the DNA better; the J call may be wrong. Germline CDR1 and CDR2: SNHLY and FYNNEI. This CDR3 spans 15 amino acids.